The subject of this entry is one T cell receptor (beta chain). The antigen is unknown. Other nucleotide sequences from this sample produce the same CDR3. The CDR3 length is 15 residues. From germline, CDR1 is SGHTA and CDR2 FQGNSA. With V trimmed by 1 base and J by 1 base, 2 bases remained unmatched. The data were obtained in a study of shared clonotypes between healthy human individuals. Study results and caveats: Clonotypes shared by all four sorted-subset donors had higher generation probabilities than non-shared clonotypes. Large sequencing depth failed to make sorted-subset sequencing complete, rarefaction showed.

The table came from immunoSEQ multiplex PCR; TCRdb's copy has only in-frame clones and leaves some out. There are roughly 2.5 million clones in the sample; around nine tenths occur only once, and roughly 0.13% lies in the top ten. The sequenced sample was naive CD4+ T cells sorted from blood. Noted subset: CD45RA+ positively selected. V usage is TRBV7-2 and J usage is TRBJ2-7; 9 bases fit TRBD1. The source of this sequence is a man in his late teens or twenties in good health. The CDR3 loop reads CASSLVGTGSYEQYF. The CDR3 coding sequence is TGTGCCAGCAGCTTAGTTGGGACAGGGTCCTACGAGCAGTACTTC.